These 25 T cell receptor beta chains share one sample of origin, sequenced in a study of T cell changes during pregnancy in multiple sclerosis. The table came from immunoSEQ multiplex PCR; TCRdb's copy has only in-frame clones and leaves some out. The table shows tens of thousands of clones, with 80% to 90% occurring only once. Specimen: CD4+ T cells from peripheral blood mononuclear cells, collected in the first trimester of pregnancy. The receptors here all came from a female donor in good health, enrolled as a control in a pregnancy study.

This clone was seen only once. The chain couples TRBV5-4 to TRBJ1-1; a weak D match, TRBD1 (6 bases). CDR1 SGHNT and CDR2 YYREEE come from the germline V gene (reference sequence). CDR3 length equals 13 residues. V lost 4 bases to trimming and J lost 4 bases, with 11 bases between them. CDR3 bases: TGTGCCAGCAGCCCGGACAGTTTCACTGAAGCTTTCTTT. Translating gives CASSPDSFTEAFF.

V and J are TRBV6-5 and TRBJ1-2; D gene uncertain. This CDR3 has 14 residues. V lost 0 bases to trimming and J lost 6 bases, with 11 bases between them. Germline V gene data show CDR1 as MNHEY and CDR2 as SVGAGI. The CDR3 sequence is CASSYSPAGNGYTF. The CDR3 region has the DNA TGTGCCAGCAGTTACTCCCCGGCGGGGAATGGCTACACCTTC.

V is TRBV14 and J is TRBJ1-5; tentatively, D is TRBD1 (6 bases). CDR1 is SGHDN, CDR2 FVKESK, per germline. Trimming pared 4 bases from V and 7 bases from J, leaving 11 bases between. The CDR3 contains 13 residues. The CDR3 region has the DNA TGTGCCAGCAGCCCACGACAGGACCAGCCCCAGCATTTT. The encoded protein is CASSPRQDQPQHF.

The chain recombines TRBV5-8 with TRBJ1-1; 11 bases are shared with TRBD1. With V trimmed by 0 bases and J by 4 bases, 5 bases remained unmatched. The length of the CDR3 is 16 residues. Germline V gives CDR1 SGHTS, CDR2 YDEGEE. The chain's CDR3 is CASSLARTGGITEAFF. The DNA of the CDR3 is TGTGCCAGCAGCTTGGCCAGGACAGGGGGCATCACTGAAGCTTTCTTT.

The V call is TRBV5-1, the J call TRBJ1-1, with 8 bases that match TRBD1. The CDR3 is made up of 13 amino acids. Per the germline V gene, CDR1 is SGHRS and CDR2 is YFSETQ. J lost 4 bases, V lost 3 bases, and 2 bases had no gene match. Here the CDR3 reads CASSSDRGTEAFF. DNA for the CDR3: TGCGCCAGCAGCTCCGACAGGGGCACTGAAGCTTTCTTT.

This chain links TRBV5-4 with TRBJ2-3; 7 bases agree with TRBD2. The germline V gene has CDR1 SGHNT and CDR2 YYREEE (reference sequence). The ends lost 2 bases at V and 1 base at J; junction bases unmatched: 7. The CDR3 runs 16 residues. Written as DNA, the CDR3 is TGTGCCAGCAGCTTAATCAATCGGGGGGGCACAGATACGCAGTATTTT. Translating it yields CASSLINRGGTDTQYF.

This chain links TRBV11-3 with TRBJ1-2; D may be TRBD1 (6 bases). Germline CDR1 is SGHNT and CDR2 is YENEEA. Trimming took off 5 bases at V and 2 bases at J, with 12 bases between the two ends. The CDR3 covers 14 residues. CDR3 loop: CASSPGGANYGYTF. In DNA form, the CDR3 reads TGTGCCAGCAGCCCGGGGGGGGCGAACTATGGCTACACCTTC.

This chain links TRBV25-1 with TRBJ2-7; the match to TRBD1 covers 11 bases. V lost 1 base to trimming and J lost 5 bases; unmatched junction nucleotides: 4. CDR3 length: 15 residues. Germline loops: CDR1 MGHDK, CDR2 SYGVNS. The CDR3, as DNA: TGTGCCAGCAGTGAATCGGGACAGGGGGTCGACGAGCAGTACTTC. Residues: CASSESGQGVDEQYF.

The chain is built from TRBV7-3 and TRBJ2-1; 12 nucleotides agree with TRBD2. CDR1 and CDR2 (germline): SGHTA, FQGTGA. The CDR3 is 17 residues long. V shed 2 bases and J 7 bases; nucleotides not matched to a gene: 9. The CDR3 reads CASSLEPSGGVGNEQFF. CDR3 sequence (DNA): TGTGCCAGCAGCTTAGAGCCTAGCGGGGGGGTGGGGAATGAGCAGTTCTTC.

The V gene is TRBV27, the J gene TRBJ1-1; 8 bases are shared with TRBD1. Germline values: CDR1 MNHEY, CDR2 SMNVEV (reference sequence). The CDR3 runs to 14 residues. V shed 5 bases, J shed 6 bases, and the junction held 8 bases outside the gene matches. CDR3 in amino acids: CASSITRGRAEAFF. The CDR3 region has the DNA TGTGCCAGCAGTATTACCAGGGGGCGGGCTGAAGCTTTCTTT.

The chain carries TRBV7-9 and TRBJ2-7; 8 bases agree with TRBD1. The J segment lost 2 bases and the V segment lost 5 bases, leaving 5 bases of the junction unmatched. This CDR3 has 14 amino acids. Germline V gene sequence: CDR1 SEHNR, CDR2 FQNEAQ (reference sequence). CDR3 amino acids: CASSRGQGAYEQYF. The CDR3, as DNA: TGTGCCAGCAGCCGAGGACAGGGCGCCTACGAGCAGTACTTC.

This chain connects TRBV21-1 to TRBJ1-6. TRBV21-1 is a recognized pseudogene. This CDR3 comprises 15 residues. CDR3 residues: CASRLRSSYNSPLHF. The DNA of the CDR3 is TGTGCCAGCAGATTACGGAGCTCCTATAATTCACCCCTCCACTTT.

The rearrangement links TRBV5-1 to TRBJ2-4; possible D gene TRBD1, 5 bases. Germline CDR1 SGHRS, CDR2 YFSETQ. Trimming pared 2 bases from V and 8 bases from J, leaving 8 bases between. The CDR3 totals 12 residues. The CDR3 region is CASSFQGDIQYF. CDR3 sequence (DNA): TGCGCCAGCAGCTTTCAGGGCGACATTCAGTACTTC.

This chain joins TRBV7-3 and TRBJ1-2; perhaps TRBD1 as D (5 bases). The V gene's germline CDR1 is SGHTA and CDR2 FQGTGA. The ends were cut back, 5 bases at V and 7 bases at J, with 20 bases in the middle. This CDR3 is 15 amino acids long. Here the CDR3 reads CASSQTGGGSSGYTF. CDR3 sequence (DNA): TGTGCCAGCAGCCAGACGGGGGGGGGATCCTCTGGCTACACCTTC.

The V call is TRBV9, the J call TRBJ2-5; 8 bases are a match to TRBD2. Germline V gene lookup returns CDR1 SGDLS and CDR2 YYNGEE. The CDR3 consists of 14 residues. The J segment lost 5 bases and the V segment lost 4 bases, leaving 7 bases of the junction unmatched. CDR3 amino acids: CASSPGLAGETQYF. The DNA for the CDR3 is TGTGCCAGCAGCCCAGGACTAGCTGGGGAGACCCAGTACTTC.

The genes are TRBV5-4 and TRBJ2-1; 9 positions agree with TRBD2. The germline V gene encodes CDR1 SGHNT and CDR2 YYREEE (reference sequence). The trim removed 4 bases at V and 4 bases at J, leaving 6 bases unmatched. The CDR3 length is 15 residues. CDR3 sequence: CASSASGDPYNEQFF. In DNA form, the CDR3 reads TGTGCCAGCAGCGCTAGCGGGGACCCTTACAATGAGCAGTTCTTC. Looking up the rest from reference TRBV5-4 and TRBJ2-1 gives the full variable domain: ETGVTQSPTHLIKTRGQQVTLRCSSQSGHNTVSWYQQALGQGPQFIFQYYREEENGRGNFPPRFSGLQFPNYSSELNVNALELDDSALYLCASSASGDPYNEQFFGPGTRLTVL.

CDR3 region: CASSSRDRYRGTGELFF. CDR3 coding DNA: TGTGCCAGCAGCTCCCGGGACAGGTATCGTGGCACCGGGGAGCTGTTTTTT. V and J are TRBV11-2 and TRBJ2-2, with TRBD1 matching over 8 bases. The germline gives CDR1 SGHAT, CDR2 FQNNGV. This CDR3 spans 17 amino acids. V lost 4 bases to trimming and J lost 4 bases; unmatched junction nucleotides: 11.

For the CDR3, the DNA is TGTGCCAGCAGCCCCCACCCGACAGGGGTTGTTGGGACAGATACGCAGTATTTT. Translated: CASSPHPTGVVGTDTQYF. The V call is TRBV7-2, the J call TRBJ2-3; 8 positions match TRBD1. The CDR3 runs to 18 residues. J gave up 3 bases and V 5 bases, and 16 bases lay outside the gene matches. Germline V gene data show CDR1 as SGHTA and CDR2 as FQGNSA.

This clone appeared a single time. The J gene is TRBJ2-4, the V gene TRBV19, with TRBD2 as a possible D gene (5 bases). V lost 3 bases and J 7 bases, leaving 16 bases between the germline ends. This CDR3 is built from 15 residues. CDR1 is LNHDA, CDR2 SQIVND, per germline (reference sequence). CDR3 DNA sequence: TGTGCCAGTAGTATTGGCCGGGGTGAAAAGAACATTCAGTACTTC. Its protein is CASSIGRGEKNIQYF.

V and J are TRBV5-6 and TRBJ1-2; 8 bases map to TRBD1. The CDR3 has 15 amino acids. CDR1 SGHDT and CDR2 YYEEEE come from the germline V gene. V gave up 3 bases and J gave up 7 bases; unmatched junction bases: 11. The CDR3 region has the DNA TGTGCCAGCAGCTGGGGGGTGACAGGGGCATCTGGCTACACCTTC. It specifies CASSWGVTGASGYTF. The variable domain in full, completed from reference TRBV5-6 and TRBJ1-2, reads DAGVTQSPTHLIKTRGQQVTLRCSPKSGHDTVSWYQQALGQGPQFIFQYYEEEERQRGNFPDRFSGHQFPNYSSELNVNALLLGDSALYLCASSWGVTGASGYTFGSGTRLTVV.

V and J are TRBV27 and TRBJ1-2, with a tentative D call TRBD1 (6 bases). This CDR3 spans 12 amino acids. The V gene's germline CDR1 is MNHEY and CDR2 SMNVEV (reference sequence). V was trimmed by 5 bases and J by 8 bases, leaving 12 bases between them. CDR3 in DNA: TGTGCCAGCAGTGATGGCAGGGGCGGCTACACCTTC. Protein product: CASSDGRGGYTF.

V is TRBV7-7 and J is TRBJ2-2, with 14 bases aligning to TRBD2. Germline CDR1 reads SSHAT; CDR2 reads FNYEAQ (reference sequence). With V trimmed by 5 bases and J by 6 bases, 2 bases remained unmatched. This CDR3 is built from 15 residues. The CDR3 region is CASSPTSGGAGELFF. Here the CDR3 DNA reads TGTGCCAGCAGCCCGACTAGCGGGGGGGCCGGGGAGCTGTTTTTT.

The rearrangement joins TRBV4-1 to TRBJ2-7; possibly TRBD1 for D (5 bases). This CDR3 has 17 amino acids. In germline, CDR1 is MGHRA, CDR2 YSYEKL. V lost 1 base to trimming and J lost 3 bases, with 19 bases between them. The CDR3 loop is CASSQVHGRDFVYEQYF. The CDR3 DNA is TGCGCCAGCAGCCAAGTCCATGGCAGGGATTTTGTCTACGAGCAGTACTTC.

The chain uses TRBV11-2 and TRBJ2-3; 9 nucleotides match TRBD2. The junction had 14 bases not matched to a gene; V was cut back by 5 bases and J by 2 bases. CDR1 is SGHAT and CDR2 is FQNNGV in the germline V gene. The CDR3 is 18 residues long. CDR3 nucleotide sequence: TGTGCCAGCAGCCCTCGGGCGGGGGGGCGGGGAATCACAGATACGCAGTATTTT. Translating it yields CASSPRAGGRGITDTQYF.

This clone was counted a single time. This chain's CDR3 is CASSFARQVNTEAFF. The CDR3, as DNA: TGTGCCAGCAGCTTCGCGCGACAAGTGAACACTGAAGCTTTCTTT. The chain couples TRBV7-9 to TRBJ1-1; D not resolved. The CDR3 runs to 15 residues. Germline CDR1 SEHNR, CDR2 FQNEAQ (reference sequence). The ends were cut back, 3 bases at V and 0 bases at J, with 11 bases in the middle.